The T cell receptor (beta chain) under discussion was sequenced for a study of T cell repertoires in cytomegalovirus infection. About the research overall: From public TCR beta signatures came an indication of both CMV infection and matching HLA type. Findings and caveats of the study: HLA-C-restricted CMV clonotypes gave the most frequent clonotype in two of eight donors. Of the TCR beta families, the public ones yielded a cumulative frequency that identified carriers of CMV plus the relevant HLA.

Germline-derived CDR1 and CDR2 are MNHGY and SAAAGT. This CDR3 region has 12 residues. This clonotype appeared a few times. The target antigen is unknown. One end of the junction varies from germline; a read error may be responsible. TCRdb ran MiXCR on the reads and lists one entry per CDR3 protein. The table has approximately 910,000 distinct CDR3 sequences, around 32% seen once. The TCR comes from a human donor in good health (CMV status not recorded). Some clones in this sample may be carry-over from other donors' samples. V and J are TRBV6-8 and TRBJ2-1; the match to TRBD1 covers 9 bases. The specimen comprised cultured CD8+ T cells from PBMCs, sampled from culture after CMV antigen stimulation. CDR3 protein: CGTGSLNNEQFF. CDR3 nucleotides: TGCGGGACAGGGTCCTTGAACAATGAGCAGTTCTTC.